The source of this T cell receptor (beta chain) is a study of Graves' ophthalmopathy and Graves' hyperthyroidism. The CDR3 contains 10 residues. CDR1 is SQVTM and CDR2 is ANQGSEA in the germline V gene. V dropped 4 bases and J dropped 7 bases, with 7 bases sitting between them. RNA transcripts served as template for amplifying TCR beta CDR3 sequences. RT-PCR was first run with HTBI primers, then multiplex PCR in a second round. TCRdb re-derived calls from the multiplex PCR reads in MiXCR, one entry per CDR3 protein. The data show hundreds of thousands of distinct CDR3 sequences, about two fifths seen once. This clonotype was observed many times.

The rearrangement links TRBV29-1 to TRBJ1-1; D unclear. The TCR sequence derives from an adult man with Graves' ophthalmopathy. Sequencing was carried out using peripheral blood. The CDR3 is CSVGGNEAFF. Here the CDR3 DNA reads TGCAGCGTTGGTGGGAATGAAGCTTTCTTT.